This T cell receptor (beta chain) was captured in a study of blood T cell repertoires in COVID-19. Germline V gene sequence: CDR1 MNHEY, CDR2 SMNVEV (reference sequence). The V segment lost 5 bases and the J segment 6 bases; nucleotides outside the gene matches: 5. This CDR3 is built from 15 residues. Participants were aged about 18 to 95 years, lived in 20 to 25 US areas, and enrolled virtually. Original handling: From reference gene primer amplification, estimates of nucleated cell counts were derived. The protocol was immunoSEQ multiplex PCR, while the TCRdb copy is restricted to in-frame clones and leaves out a portion. V, J and clone size were drawn from that table, and D and trimming were deduced from the DNA. The sample holds about 400,000 clones; around 90% are singletons and the top ten take approximately 2%.

Sequencing was performed on PBMCs or T cells enriched from blood (not recorded which). This receptor was taken from a woman between 40 and 50 years old with acute COVID-19. The V and J genes are TRBV27 and TRBJ2-1; the match to TRBD2 covers 12 bases. CDR3 DNA sequence: TGTGCCAGCAGTACACCTAGCGGGGGGGCCAATGAGCAGTTCTTC. It encodes CASSTPSGGANEQFF.